Presented here are 26 T cell receptor beta chains from one specimen sequenced in a study of cytomegalovirus exposure and HLA in healthy donors. The primer mix had 60 Vbeta and 13 Jbeta primers. Assay: immunoSEQ multiplex PCR; the TCRdb copy retains only in-frame clones and omits some. Of 120,000 to 150,000 clones in the sample, 79% are singletons; the top ten hold 6.5% to 7%. The sample consisted of PBMCs. The receptor source for this set is a woman between 40 and 50 years old in good health and CMV-seropositive.

The chain is built from TRBV11-3 and TRBJ2-2; TRBD1 matches at 8 bases. The CDR3 spans 17 residues. V lost 4 bases to trimming and J lost 2 bases; unmatched junction nucleotides: 9. Germline V gene sequence: CDR1 SGHNT, CDR2 YENEEA. CDR3 sequence: CASSYTRGPLNTGELFF. In DNA, the CDR3 is TGTGCCAGCAGCTACACCAGGGGGCCCTTAAACACCGGGGAGCTGTTTTTT.

This rearrangement joins TRBV5-5 to TRBJ1-2, with TRBD1 matching over 7 bases. J lost 8 bases, V lost 4 bases, and 8 bases had no gene match. CDR1 SGHKS and CDR2 YYEKEE come from the germline V gene (reference sequence). CDR3 length: 13 amino acids. The CDR3: CASSVGTVPGYTF. The CDR3 DNA is TGTGCCAGCAGCGTAGGGACAGTACCCGGCTACACCTTC. The full variable domain, in which reference TRBV5-5 and TRBJ1-2 provide the parts outside the CDR3, is DAGVTQSPTHLIKTRGQQVTLRCSPISGHKSVSWYQQVLGQGPQFIFQYYEKEERGRGNFPDRFSARQFPNYSSELNVNALLLGDSALYLCASSVGTVPGYTFGSGTRLTVV.

The rearrangement links TRBV19 to TRBJ1-5; 8 nucleotides agree with TRBD1. The CDR3 spans 16 residues. V gave up 5 bases and J gave up 4 bases; unmatched junction bases: 10. CDR1 and CDR2 (germline): LNHDA, SQIVND (reference sequence). The CDR3 sequence: CASSLAPGGGNQPQHF. The CDR3 coding sequence is TGTGCCAGTAGTCTAGCACCAGGGGGCGGGAATCAGCCCCAGCATTTT.

V usage is TRBV6-1 and J usage is TRBJ2-7, with a weak D call TRBD2 (5 bases). CDR1 is MNHNS, CDR2 SASEGT, per germline. The V gene lost 3 bases and the J gene lost 6 bases, with 12 bases spanning the gap. This CDR3 has 13 residues. DNA of the CDR3: TGTGCCAGCAGTGATGGGGTCGAGGGCGAGCAGTACTTC. Its protein product is CASSDGVEGEQYF.

The chain recombines TRBV4-1 with TRBJ2-1; 9 bases are shared with TRBD1. V gave up 6 bases and J gave up 7 bases; unmatched junction bases: 10. This CDR3 has 15 residues. Germline V lookup: CDR1 MGHRA, CDR2 YSYEKL. The CDR3 bases are TGCGCCAGCAGGTACCGGGACAGGGCTTTGAATGAGCAGTTCTTC. Amino acid sequence: CASRYRDRALNEQFF.

This clone has a handful of counts. The rearrangement links TRBV18 to TRBJ2-7, with 8 nucleotides matching TRBD1. This CDR3 comprises 14 residues. Unmatched junction bases numbered 3, after V lost 3 bases and J lost 2 bases. The germline V gene has CDR1 KGHSH and CDR2 LQKENI. The DNA of the CDR3 is TGTGCCAGCTCACCCCCGGGACAGGCCTACGAGCAGTACTTC. Residues: CASSPPGQAYEQYF. Combining the CDR3 with reference TRBV18 and TRBJ2-7 gives the whole variable domain NAGVMQNPRHLVRRRGQEARLRCSPMKGHSHVYWYRQLPEEGLKFMVYLQKENIIDESGMPKERFSAEFPKEGPSILRIQQVVRGDSAAYFCASSPPGQAYEQYFGPGTRLTVT.

This rearrangement joins TRBV7-3 to TRBJ2-2; TRBD1 is a possible D gene (7 bases). With 1 base removed from V and 4 bases from J, the gap between germline ends came to 13 bases. The CDR3 totals 16 residues. In germline, CDR1 is SGHTA, CDR2 FQGTGA. The CDR3 sequence is CASSLSDREATGELFF. CDR3 DNA sequence: TGTGCCAGCAGCTTAAGCGACAGGGAGGCCACCGGGGAGCTGTTTTTT.

The gene calls are TRBV29-1 and TRBJ2-1, with a possible D match to TRBD2 (6 bases). Germline loops: CDR1 SQVTM, CDR2 ANQGSEA. The V end was cut by 8 bases, the J end by 3 bases, with 14 bases between. This CDR3 is 13 amino acids long. This CDR3 is CSLKRGSYNEQFF. CDR3 nucleotide sequence: TGCAGCCTCAAACGGGGGAGCTACAATGAGCAGTTCTTC.

Written as DNA, the CDR3 is TGCGCCAGCAGCCGCCCCGGGATGGGGGACAGAGAAGCTAATGAAAAACTGTTTTTT. Protein product: CASSRPGMGDREANEKLFF. The gene calls are TRBV4-1 and TRBJ1-4; 7 positions match TRBD1. Germline lookup yields CDR1 MGHRA and CDR2 YSYEKL. Unmatched junction bases numbered 17, after V lost 4 bases and J lost 3 bases. This CDR3 is built from 19 residues.

Comment on this clone: This same CDR3 is encoded by further DNA sequences in the sample. The genes are TRBV2 and TRBJ2-3; the D is unclear. This CDR3 spans 13 amino acids. Deletions cut 6 bases from V and 1 base from J, with 8 bases between. Germline CDR1 is SNHLY and CDR2 is FYNNEI. The CDR3 DNA reads as TGTGCCAGCAGACTGGGCGGCACAGATACGCAGTATTTT. This gives the protein CASRLGGTDTQYF.

Remarks on this clone: At one end the junction does not follow the germline gene, possibly because of a read error. J is TRBJ1-2 and V is TRBV27; the D is unclear. CDR3 size: 11 residues. Germline V gene data show CDR1 as MNHEY and CDR2 as SMNVEV (reference sequence). The CDR3: CASSSYQRWYF. CDR3 in DNA: TGTGCCAGCAGTTCCTACCAGCGTTGGTACTTC.

The J gene is TRBJ2-2, the V gene TRBV10-3; D unresolved. V gave up 4 bases and J gave up 1 base, with 7 bases separating them. The CDR3 length is 14 residues. Germline V gene lookup returns CDR1 ENHRY and CDR2 SYGVKD. CDR3 sequence: CAISVSGNTGELFF. The CDR3 DNA sequence: TGTGCCATCAGTGTTTCAGGGAACACCGGGGAGCTGTTTTTT.

Comments on this clone: Compared with germline, one end of the junction differs, possibly owing to a read error. The sample has other DNA sequences that encode this CDR3 too. The chain couples TRBV2 to TRBJ2-3; the match to TRBD2 covers 8 bases. The germline V gene encodes CDR1 SNHLY and CDR2 FYNNEI. The CDR3 runs 14 residues. The CDR3 reads CASILDSGVDTQYF. DNA of the CDR3: TGCGCCAGCATCCTTGATAGCGGGGTTGATACGCAGTATTTT. The complete variable domain, with remaining parts taken from reference TRBV2 and TRBJ2-3, reads EPEVTQTPSHQVTQMGQEVILRCVPISNHLYFYWYRQILGQKVEFLVSFYNNEISEKSEIFDDQFSVERPDGSNFTLKIRSTKLEDSAMYFCASILDSGVDTQYFGPGTRLTVL.

Here the CDR3 reads CASTNYNEQFF. CDR3 nucleotides: TGTGCCAGCACCAACTACAATGAGCAGTTCTTC. The chain uses TRBV5-6 and TRBJ2-1, with D unresolved. CDR3 length: 11 residues. Germline CDR1 is SGHDT and CDR2 is YYEEEE. Trimming left V 6 bases short and J 3 bases short, with 4 bases between.

The V and J genes are TRBV2 and TRBJ2-5; 15 positions agree with TRBD2. The CDR3 is 18 amino acids. The germline V gene has CDR1 SNHLY and CDR2 FYNNEI. The trim removed 2 bases at V and 1 base at J, leaving 5 bases unmatched. The chain's CDR3 is CASSEPGLAGGLQETQYF. The CDR3 DNA reads as TGTGCCAGCAGTGAACCGGGACTAGCGGGGGGCCTCCAAGAGACCCAGTACTTC.

Only one count was recorded for this clone. The rearrangement joins TRBV19 to TRBJ1-1; perhaps TRBD1 as D (6 bases). This CDR3 has 13 amino acids. In germline, CDR1 is LNHDA, CDR2 SQIVND (reference sequence). V was pared by 7 bases and J by 2 bases, with 11 bases between. CDR3 region: CASKDRPNTEAFF. In DNA form, the CDR3 reads TGTGCCAGTAAAGACAGGCCAAACACTGAAGCTTTCTTT.

The chain is built from TRBV2 and TRBJ2-5; 9 nucleotides match TRBD1. The CDR3 runs 15 residues. Unmatched junction bases numbered 8, after V lost 4 bases and J lost 5 bases. The V gene's germline CDR1 is SNHLY and CDR2 FYNNEI. The CDR3 coding sequence is TGTGCCAGCAGTGTACGGGACAGGGTCCGGGAGACCCAGTACTTC. Protein: CASSVRDRVRETQYF. The whole variable domain, remainder taken from reference TRBV2 and TRBJ2-5, is EPEVTQTPSHQVTQMGQEVILRCVPISNHLYFYWYRQILGQKVEFLVSFYNNEISEKSEIFDDQFSVERPDGSNFTLKIRSTKLEDSAMYFCASSVRDRVRETQYFGPGTRLLVL.

This CDR3 is CASRQRWTGRDSGVNVLTF. The CDR3 DNA sequence: TGTGCCAGCAGGCAAAGGTGGACAGGGCGCGACTCTGGAGTCAACGTCCTGACTTTC. The rearrangement links TRBV13 to TRBJ2-6; 8 bases are shared with TRBD1. The CDR3 covers 19 residues. CDR1 and CDR2 (germline): PRHDT, FYEKMQ (reference sequence). V dropped 6 bases and J dropped 9; count of bases not matched to a gene: 22.

This chain connects TRBV7-2 to TRBJ2-3; possibly TRBD2 for D (6 bases). The V gene lost 0 bases and the J gene lost 1 base, with 11 bases spanning the gap. The CDR3 totals 16 residues. Germline CDR1 and CDR2: SGHTA and FQGNSA. CDR3 region: CASSLAGGVGTDTQYF. The CDR3 DNA is TGTGCCAGCAGCTTAGCGGGGGGTGTTGGCACAGATACGCAGTATTTT.

The chain is built from TRBV7-9 and TRBJ1-2, with D uncertain. CDR1 and CDR2 (germline): SEHNR, FQNEAQ (reference sequence). Trimming took off 5 bases at V and 7 bases at J, with 14 bases between the two ends. This CDR3 is built from 13 residues. The CDR3 DNA sequence: TGTGCCAGCAGCAAATTTTTGTCGGGTGGCTACACCTTC. Its protein is CASSKFLSGGYTF.

This clone showed up just once. This rearrangement joins TRBV10-3 to TRBJ1-2, with D possibly matching TRBD1 (6 bases). V was pared by 3 bases and J by 3 bases, with 14 bases between. The CDR3 runs 15 residues. Germline values: CDR1 ENHRY, CDR2 SYGVKD. CDR3 coding DNA: TGTGCCATCAGTGAATCCCTGACAGGTGACTATGGCTACACCTTC. This gives the protein CAISESLTGDYGYTF.

The V call is TRBV30, the J call TRBJ1-1; the D is unclear. This CDR3 is built from 12 residues. Trimming pared 2 bases from V and 3 bases from J, leaving 7 bases between. The germline CDR1 and CDR2 sequences are GTSNPN and SVGIG (reference sequence). Here the CDR3 DNA reads TGTGCCTGGAGTCCCCAGTACACTGAAGCTTTCTTT. Protein: CAWSPQYTEAFF.

The V call is TRBV2, the J call TRBJ2-3; weak D call: TRBD1 (5 bases). The V gene's germline CDR1 is SNHLY and CDR2 FYNNEI. The CDR3 consists of 14 residues. V was trimmed by 3 bases and J by 7 bases, leaving 14 bases between them. As DNA, the CDR3 is TGTGCCAGCAGTGATGGCAGGGAAAAGTATACGCAGTATTTT. The encoded protein is CASSDGREKYTQYF.

This chain uses TRBV11-2 with TRBJ2-5; no reliable D call. The V end was cut by 5 bases, the J end by 6 bases, with 10 bases between. This CDR3 has 12 residues. CDR1 is SGHAT, CDR2 FQNNGV, per germline. In DNA, the CDR3 is TGTGCCAGCAGCCCTCAGGTGAAGACCCAGTACTTC. Translating it yields CASSPQVKTQYF.

In this sample, this clone turned up once. The chain links TRBV2 to TRBJ1-6, with D perhaps TRBD1 (6 bases). Trimming cost V 8 bases and J 12 bases, with 11 bases left between them. Germline V gene data show CDR1 as SNHLY and CDR2 as FYNNEI. The CDR3 is 11 residues long. The CDR3 nucleotides are TGTGCCAGCGGGGAACAGGGACCCCTCCACTTT. This encodes CASGEQGPLHF.

The V and J genes are TRBV28 and TRBJ1-4; 7 bases match TRBD1. The CDR3 runs to 15 residues. With 2 bases clipped from V and 10 bases from J, the junction kept 10 bases outside the gene matches. The germline V gene encodes CDR1 MDHEN and CDR2 SYDVKM. The CDR3 sequence: CASSLPDRVGAKLFF. CDR3 DNA: TGTGCCAGCAGTTTACCCGACAGGGTAGGGGCAAAACTGTTTTTT.